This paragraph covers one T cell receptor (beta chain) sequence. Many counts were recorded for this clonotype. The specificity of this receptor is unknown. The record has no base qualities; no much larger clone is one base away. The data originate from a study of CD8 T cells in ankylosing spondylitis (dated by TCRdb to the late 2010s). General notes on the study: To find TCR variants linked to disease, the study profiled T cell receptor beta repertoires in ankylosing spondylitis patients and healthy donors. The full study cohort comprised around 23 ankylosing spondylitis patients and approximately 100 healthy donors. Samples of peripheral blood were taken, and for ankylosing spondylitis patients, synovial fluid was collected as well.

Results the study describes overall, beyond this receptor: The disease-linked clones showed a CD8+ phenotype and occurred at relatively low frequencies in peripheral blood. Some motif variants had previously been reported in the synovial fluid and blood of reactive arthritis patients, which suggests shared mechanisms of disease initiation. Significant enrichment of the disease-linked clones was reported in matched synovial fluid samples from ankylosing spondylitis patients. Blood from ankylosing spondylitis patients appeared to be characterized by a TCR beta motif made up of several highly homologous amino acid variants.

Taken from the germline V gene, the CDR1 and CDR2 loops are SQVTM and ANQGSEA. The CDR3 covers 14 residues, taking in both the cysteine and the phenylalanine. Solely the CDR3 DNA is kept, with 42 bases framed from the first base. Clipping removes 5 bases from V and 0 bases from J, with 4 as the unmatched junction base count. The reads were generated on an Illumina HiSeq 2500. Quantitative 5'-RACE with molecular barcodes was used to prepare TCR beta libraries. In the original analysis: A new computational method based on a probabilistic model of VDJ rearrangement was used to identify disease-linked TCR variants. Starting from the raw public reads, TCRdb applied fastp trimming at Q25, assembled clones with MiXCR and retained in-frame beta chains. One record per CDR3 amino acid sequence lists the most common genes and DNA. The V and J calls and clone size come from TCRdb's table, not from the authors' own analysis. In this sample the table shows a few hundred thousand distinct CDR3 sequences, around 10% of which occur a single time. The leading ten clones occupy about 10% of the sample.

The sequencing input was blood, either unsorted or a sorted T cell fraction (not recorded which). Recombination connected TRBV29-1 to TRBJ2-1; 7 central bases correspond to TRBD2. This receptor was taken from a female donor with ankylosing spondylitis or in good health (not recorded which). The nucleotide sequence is TGCAGCGTTCCGGGGGGAAGCTCCTACAATGAGCAGTTCTTC. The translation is CSVPGGSSYNEQFF.